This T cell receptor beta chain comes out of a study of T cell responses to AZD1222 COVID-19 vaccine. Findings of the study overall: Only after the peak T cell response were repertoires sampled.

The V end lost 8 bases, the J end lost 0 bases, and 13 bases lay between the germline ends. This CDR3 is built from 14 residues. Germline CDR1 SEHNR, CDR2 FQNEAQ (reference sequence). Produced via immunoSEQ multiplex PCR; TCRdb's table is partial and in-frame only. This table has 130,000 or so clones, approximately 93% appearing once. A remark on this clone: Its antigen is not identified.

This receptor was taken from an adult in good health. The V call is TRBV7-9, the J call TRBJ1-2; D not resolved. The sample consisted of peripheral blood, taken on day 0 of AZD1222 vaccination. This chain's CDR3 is CASEDGDTNYGYTF. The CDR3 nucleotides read TGTGCCAGCGAGGACGGGGATACTAACTATGGCTACACCTTC.